This entry is about one TCR beta chain. This entry is derived from a study of blood T cell repertoires in COVID-19. The data were produced by immunoSEQ multiplex PCR, yet TCRdb's version contains in-frame clones alone and is incomplete. Of some 65,000 clones in the sample, 85% were seen once. V shed 6 bases and J shed 2 bases, with 12 bases lying between them. The germline gives CDR1 LNHDA, CDR2 SQIVND (reference sequence). The CDR3 runs to 14 residues. The chain employs TRBV19 and TRBJ2-3, with D tentatively TRBD2 (5 bases). The TCR comes from a man older than 75 with acute or convalescent COVID-19. Material: peripheral blood. This CDR3 reads CASRDEGVTDTQYF. CDR3 DNA: TGTGCCAGTAGGGACGAGGGTGTCACAGATACGCAGTATTTT.